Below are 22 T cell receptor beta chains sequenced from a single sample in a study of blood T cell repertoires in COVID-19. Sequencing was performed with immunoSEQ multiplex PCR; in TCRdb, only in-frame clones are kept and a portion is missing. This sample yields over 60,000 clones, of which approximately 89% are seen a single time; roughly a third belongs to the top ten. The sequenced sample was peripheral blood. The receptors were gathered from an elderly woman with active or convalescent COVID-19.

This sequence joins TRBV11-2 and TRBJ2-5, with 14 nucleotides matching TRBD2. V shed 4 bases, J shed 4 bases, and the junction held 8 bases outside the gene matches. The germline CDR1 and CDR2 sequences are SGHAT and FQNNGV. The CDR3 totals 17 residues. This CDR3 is CASSSGLAGAGRETQYF. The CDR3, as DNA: TGTGCCAGCAGCTCGGGACTAGCGGGGGCCGGTAGAGAGACCCAGTACTTC.

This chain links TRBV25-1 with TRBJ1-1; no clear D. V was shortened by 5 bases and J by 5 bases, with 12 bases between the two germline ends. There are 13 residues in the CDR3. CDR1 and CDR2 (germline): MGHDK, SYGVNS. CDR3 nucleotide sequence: TGTGCCAGCAGTAAACCGGCGGGGACTGAAGCTTTCTTT. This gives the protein CASSKPAGTEAFF. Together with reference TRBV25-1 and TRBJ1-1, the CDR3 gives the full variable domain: EADIYQTPRYLVIGTGKKITLECSQTMGHDKMYWYQQDPGMELHLIHYSYGVNSTEKGDLSSESTVSRIRTEHFPLTLESARPSHTSQYLCASSKPAGTEAFFGQGTRLTVV.

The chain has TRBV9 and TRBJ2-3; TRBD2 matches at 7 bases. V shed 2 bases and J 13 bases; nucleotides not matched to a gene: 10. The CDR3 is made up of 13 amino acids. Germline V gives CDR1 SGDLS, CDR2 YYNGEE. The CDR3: CASSVGPSGLKYF. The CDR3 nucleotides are TGTGCCAGCAGCGTGGGTCCCTCGGGACTAAAGTATTTT.

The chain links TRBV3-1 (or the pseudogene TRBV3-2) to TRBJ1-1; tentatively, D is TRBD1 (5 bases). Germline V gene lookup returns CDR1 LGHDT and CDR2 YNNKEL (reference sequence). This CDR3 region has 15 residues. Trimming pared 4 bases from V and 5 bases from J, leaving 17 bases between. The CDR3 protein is CASSPPGDGDTEAFF. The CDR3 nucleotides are TGTGCCAGCAGCCCCCCGGGGGACGGGGATACTGAAGCTTTCTTT.

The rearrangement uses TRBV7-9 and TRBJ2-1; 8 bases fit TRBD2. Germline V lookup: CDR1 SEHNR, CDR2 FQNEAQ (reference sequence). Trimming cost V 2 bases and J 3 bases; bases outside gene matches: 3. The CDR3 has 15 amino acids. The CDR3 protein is CASSLPSGGYNEQFF. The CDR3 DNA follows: TGTGCCAGCAGCTTACCAAGCGGGGGCTACAATGAGCAGTTCTTC.

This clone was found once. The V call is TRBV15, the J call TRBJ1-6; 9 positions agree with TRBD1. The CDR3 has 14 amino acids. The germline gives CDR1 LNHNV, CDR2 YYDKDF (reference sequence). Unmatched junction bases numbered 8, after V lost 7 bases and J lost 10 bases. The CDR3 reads CATTFGTGNSPLHF. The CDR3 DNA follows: TGTGCCACCACCTTCGGGACAGGGAACTCACCCCTCCACTTT.

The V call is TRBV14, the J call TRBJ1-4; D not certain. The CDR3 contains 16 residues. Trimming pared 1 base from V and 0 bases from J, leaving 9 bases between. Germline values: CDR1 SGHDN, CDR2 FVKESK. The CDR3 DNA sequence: TGTGCCAGCAGCCAAGGTTTTATTGCAACTAATGAAAAACTGTTTTTT. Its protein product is CASSQGFIATNEKLFF.

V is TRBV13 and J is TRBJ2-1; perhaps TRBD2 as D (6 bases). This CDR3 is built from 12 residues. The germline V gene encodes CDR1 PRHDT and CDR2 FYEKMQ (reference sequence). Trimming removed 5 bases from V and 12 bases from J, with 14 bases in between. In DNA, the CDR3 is TGTGCCAGCAGCGTAACGGAGGGTTGGCAGTTCTTC. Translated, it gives CASSVTEGWQFF. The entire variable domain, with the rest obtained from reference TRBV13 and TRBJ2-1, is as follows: AAGVIQSPRHLIKEKRETATLKCYPIPRHDTVYWYQQGPGQDPQFLISFYEKMQSDKGSIPDRFSAQQFSDYHSELNMSSLELGDSALYFCASSVTEGWQFFGPGTRLTVL.

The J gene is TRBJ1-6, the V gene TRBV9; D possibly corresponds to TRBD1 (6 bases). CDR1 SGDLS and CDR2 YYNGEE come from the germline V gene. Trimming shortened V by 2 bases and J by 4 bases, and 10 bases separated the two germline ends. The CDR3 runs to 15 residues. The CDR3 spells CASSVSGAYNSPLHF. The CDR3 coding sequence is TGTGCCAGCAGCGTCTCAGGGGCGTATAATTCACCCCTCCACTTT.

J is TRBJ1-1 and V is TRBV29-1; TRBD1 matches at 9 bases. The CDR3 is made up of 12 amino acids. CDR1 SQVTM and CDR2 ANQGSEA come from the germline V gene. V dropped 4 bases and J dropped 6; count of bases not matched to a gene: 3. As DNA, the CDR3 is TGCAGCGTTGGAAACAGGGGGCCTGAAGCTTTCTTT. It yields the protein CSVGNRGPEAFF.

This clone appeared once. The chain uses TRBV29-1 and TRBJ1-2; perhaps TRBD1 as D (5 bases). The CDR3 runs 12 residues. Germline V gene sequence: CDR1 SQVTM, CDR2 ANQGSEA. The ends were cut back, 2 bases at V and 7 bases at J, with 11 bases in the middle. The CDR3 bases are TGCAGCGTTGAACCAGGGCGCCTTGGCTACACCTTC. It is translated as CSVEPGRLGYTF. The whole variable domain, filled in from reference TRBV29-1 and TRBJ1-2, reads SAVISQKPSRDICQRGTSLTIQCQVDSQVTMMFWYRQQPGQSLTLIATANQGSEATYESGFVIDKFPISRPNLTFSTLTVSNMSPEDSSIYLCSVEPGRLGYTFGSGTRLTVV.

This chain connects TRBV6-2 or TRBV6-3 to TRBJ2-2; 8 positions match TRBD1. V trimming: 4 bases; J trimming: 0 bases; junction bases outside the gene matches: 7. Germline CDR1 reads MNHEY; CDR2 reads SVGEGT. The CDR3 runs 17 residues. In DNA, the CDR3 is TGTGCCAGCAGTTGGGACAGGAGGACGGCGAACACCGGGGAGCTGTTTTTT. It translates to CASSWDRRTANTGELFF.

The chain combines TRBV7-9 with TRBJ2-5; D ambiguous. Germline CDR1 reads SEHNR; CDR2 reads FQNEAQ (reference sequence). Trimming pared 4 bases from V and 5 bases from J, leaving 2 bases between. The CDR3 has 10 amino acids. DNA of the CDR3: TGTGCCAGCAGCTCGGAGACCCAGTACTTC. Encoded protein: CASSSETQYF.

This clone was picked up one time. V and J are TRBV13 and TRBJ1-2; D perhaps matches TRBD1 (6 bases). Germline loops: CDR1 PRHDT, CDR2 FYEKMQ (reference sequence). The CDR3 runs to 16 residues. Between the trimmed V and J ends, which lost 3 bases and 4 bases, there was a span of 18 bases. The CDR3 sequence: CASSLKGVGQAYGYTF. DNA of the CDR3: TGTGCCAGCAGCTTGAAGGGGGTGGGCCAGGCCTATGGCTACACCTTC. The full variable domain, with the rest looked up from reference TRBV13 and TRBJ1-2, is AAGVIQSPRHLIKEKRETATLKCYPIPRHDTVYWYQQGPGQDPQFLISFYEKMQSDKGSIPDRFSAQQFSDYHSELNMSSLELGDSALYFCASSLKGVGQAYGYTFGSGTRLTVV.

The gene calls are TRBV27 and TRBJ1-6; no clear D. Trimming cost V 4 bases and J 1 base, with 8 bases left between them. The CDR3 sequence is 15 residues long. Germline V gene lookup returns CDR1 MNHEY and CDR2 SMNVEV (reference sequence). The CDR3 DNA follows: TGTGCCAGCAGTTCCCCGGGATCCTATAATTCACCCCTCCACTTT. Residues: CASSSPGSYNSPLHF.

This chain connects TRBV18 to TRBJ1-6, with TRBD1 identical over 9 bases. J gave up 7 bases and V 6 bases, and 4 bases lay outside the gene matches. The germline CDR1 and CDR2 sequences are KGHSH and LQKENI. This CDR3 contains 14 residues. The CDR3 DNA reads TGTGCCAGCTCGTCTGGACAGGGGAATTCACCCCTCCACTTT. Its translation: CASSSGQGNSPLHF.

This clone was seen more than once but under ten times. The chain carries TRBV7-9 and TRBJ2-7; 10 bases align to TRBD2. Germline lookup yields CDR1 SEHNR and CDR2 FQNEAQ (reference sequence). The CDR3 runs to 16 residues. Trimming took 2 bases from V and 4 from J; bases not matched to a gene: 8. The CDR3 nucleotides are TGTGCCAGCAGCTTATCGTCAGGAGCGGGGGGGTACGAGCAGTACTTC. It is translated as CASSLSSGAGGYEQYF.

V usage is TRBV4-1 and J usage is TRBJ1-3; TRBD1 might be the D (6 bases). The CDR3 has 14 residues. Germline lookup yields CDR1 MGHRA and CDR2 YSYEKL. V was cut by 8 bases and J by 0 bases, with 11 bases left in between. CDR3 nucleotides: TGCGCCAGCGGCAGGGACACCTCTGGAAACACCATATATTTT. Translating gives CASGRDTSGNTIYF.

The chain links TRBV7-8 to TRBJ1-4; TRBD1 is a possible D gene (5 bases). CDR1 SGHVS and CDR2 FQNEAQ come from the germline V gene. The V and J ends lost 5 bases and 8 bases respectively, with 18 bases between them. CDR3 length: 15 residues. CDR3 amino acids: CASSRVGGDREKLFF. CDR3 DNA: TGTGCCAGCAGCCGAGTTGGGGGGGATAGGGAAAAACTGTTTTTT.

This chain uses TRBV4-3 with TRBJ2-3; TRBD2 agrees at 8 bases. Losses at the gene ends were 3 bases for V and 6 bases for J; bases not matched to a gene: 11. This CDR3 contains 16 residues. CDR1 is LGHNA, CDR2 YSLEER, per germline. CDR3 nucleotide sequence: TGCGCCAGCAGCCATCGGGGGGTAGCGGGACGTGATACGCAGTATTTT. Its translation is CASSHRGVAGRDTQYF.

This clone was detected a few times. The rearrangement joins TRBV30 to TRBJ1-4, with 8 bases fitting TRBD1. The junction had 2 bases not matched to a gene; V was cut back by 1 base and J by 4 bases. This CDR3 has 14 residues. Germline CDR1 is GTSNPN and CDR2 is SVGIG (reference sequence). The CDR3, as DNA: TGTGCCTGGAGTGGGACAGGGCTTAATGAAAAACTGTTTTTT. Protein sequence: CAWSGTGLNEKLFF.

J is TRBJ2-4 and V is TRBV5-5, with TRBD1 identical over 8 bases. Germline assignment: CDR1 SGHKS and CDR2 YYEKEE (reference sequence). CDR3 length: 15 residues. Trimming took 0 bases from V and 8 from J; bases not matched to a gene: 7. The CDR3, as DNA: TGTGCCAGCAGCTTGGGAGGCCAGGGGGCTGACATTCAGTACTTC. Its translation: CASSLGGQGADIQYF.